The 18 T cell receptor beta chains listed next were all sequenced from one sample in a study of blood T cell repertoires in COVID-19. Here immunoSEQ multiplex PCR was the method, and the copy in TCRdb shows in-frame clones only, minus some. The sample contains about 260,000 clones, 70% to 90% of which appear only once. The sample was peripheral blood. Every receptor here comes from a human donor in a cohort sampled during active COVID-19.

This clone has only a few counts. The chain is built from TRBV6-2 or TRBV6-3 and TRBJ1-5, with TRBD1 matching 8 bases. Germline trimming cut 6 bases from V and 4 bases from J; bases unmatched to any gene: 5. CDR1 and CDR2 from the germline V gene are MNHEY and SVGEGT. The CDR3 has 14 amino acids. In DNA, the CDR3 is TGTGCCAGCAGCATCGACAGGGGAAATCAGCCCCAGCATTTT. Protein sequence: CASSIDRGNQPQHF.

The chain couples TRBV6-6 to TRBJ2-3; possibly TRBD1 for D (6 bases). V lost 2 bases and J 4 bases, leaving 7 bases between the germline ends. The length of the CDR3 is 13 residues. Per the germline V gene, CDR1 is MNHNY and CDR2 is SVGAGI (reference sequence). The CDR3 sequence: CASSYGGSDTQYF. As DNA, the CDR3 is TGTGCCAGCAGTTACGGGGGCTCAGATACGCAGTATTTT.

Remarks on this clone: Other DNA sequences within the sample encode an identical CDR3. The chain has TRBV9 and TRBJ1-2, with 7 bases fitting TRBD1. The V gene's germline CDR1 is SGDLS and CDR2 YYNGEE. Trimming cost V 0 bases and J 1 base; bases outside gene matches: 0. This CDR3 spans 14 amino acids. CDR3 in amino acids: CASSVDRGNYGYTF. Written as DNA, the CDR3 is TGTGCCAGCAGCGTAGACAGGGGTAACTATGGCTACACCTTC.

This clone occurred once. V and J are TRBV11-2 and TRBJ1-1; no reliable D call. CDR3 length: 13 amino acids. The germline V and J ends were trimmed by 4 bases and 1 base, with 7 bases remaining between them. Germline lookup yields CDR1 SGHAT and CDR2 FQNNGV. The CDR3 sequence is CASSSLRNTEAFF. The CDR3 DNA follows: TGTGCCAGCAGCTCCCTTAGGAACACTGAAGCTTTCTTT.

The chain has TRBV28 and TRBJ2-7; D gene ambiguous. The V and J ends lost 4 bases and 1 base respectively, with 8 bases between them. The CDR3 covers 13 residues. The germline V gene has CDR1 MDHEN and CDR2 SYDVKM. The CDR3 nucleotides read TGTGCCAGCAGTTACGAGTGGTCCTACGAGCAGTACTTC. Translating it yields CASSYEWSYEQYF.

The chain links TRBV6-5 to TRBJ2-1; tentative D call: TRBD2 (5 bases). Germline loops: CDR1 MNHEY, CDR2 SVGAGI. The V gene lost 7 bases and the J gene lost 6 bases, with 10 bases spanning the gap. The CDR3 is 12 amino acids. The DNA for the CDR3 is TGTGCCAGCACTAGCTCGTTCAATGAGCAGTTCTTC. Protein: CASTSSFNEQFF.

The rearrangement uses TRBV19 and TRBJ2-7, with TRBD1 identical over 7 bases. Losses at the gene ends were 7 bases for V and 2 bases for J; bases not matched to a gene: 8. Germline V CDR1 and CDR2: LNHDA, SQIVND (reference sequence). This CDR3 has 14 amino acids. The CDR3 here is CASTPTGRAYEQYF. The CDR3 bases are TGTGCCAGTACCCCGACAGGGCGGGCCTACGAGCAGTACTTC.

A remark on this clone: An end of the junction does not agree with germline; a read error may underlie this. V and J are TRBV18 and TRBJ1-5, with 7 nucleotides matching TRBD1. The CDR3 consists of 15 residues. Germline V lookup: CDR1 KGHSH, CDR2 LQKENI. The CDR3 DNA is TGTGCCAGCTCAACACCAGGGGGGGGCAATCAGCCCCAGCATTTT. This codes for CASSTPGGGNQPQHF.

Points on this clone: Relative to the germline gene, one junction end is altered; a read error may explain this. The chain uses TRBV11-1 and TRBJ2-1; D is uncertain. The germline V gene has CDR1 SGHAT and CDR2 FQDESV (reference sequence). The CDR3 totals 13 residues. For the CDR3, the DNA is TGTGCCAGCAGCTTCGACTCCGACAATGAGCAGTTCTTC. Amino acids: CASSFDSDNEQFF.

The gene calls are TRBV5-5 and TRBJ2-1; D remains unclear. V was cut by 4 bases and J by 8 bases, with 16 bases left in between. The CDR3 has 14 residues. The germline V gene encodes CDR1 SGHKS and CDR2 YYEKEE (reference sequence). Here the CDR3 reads CASSRSAGSYEQFF. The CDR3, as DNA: TGTGCCAGCAGCCGATCGGCAGGAAGTTATGAGCAGTTCTTC.

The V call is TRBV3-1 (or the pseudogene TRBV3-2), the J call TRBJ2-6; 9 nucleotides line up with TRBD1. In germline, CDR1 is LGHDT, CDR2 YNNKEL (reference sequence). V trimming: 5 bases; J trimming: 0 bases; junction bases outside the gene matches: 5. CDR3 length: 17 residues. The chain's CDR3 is CASSWTGVLSGANVLTF. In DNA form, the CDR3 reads TGTGCCAGCAGCTGGACAGGGGTTCTCTCTGGGGCCAACGTCCTGACTTTC.

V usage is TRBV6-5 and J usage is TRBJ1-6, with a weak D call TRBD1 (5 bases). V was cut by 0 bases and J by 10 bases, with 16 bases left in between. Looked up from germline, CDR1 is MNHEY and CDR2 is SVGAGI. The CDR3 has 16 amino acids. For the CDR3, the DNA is TGTGCCAGCAGTTACTCCCATGGGGCCGTCGGCTCACCCCTCCACTTT. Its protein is CASSYSHGAVGSPLHF.

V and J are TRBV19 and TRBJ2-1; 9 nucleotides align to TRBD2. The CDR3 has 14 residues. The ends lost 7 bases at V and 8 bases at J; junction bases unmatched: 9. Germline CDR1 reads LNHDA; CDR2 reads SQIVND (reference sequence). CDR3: CASKPPGTSYEQFF. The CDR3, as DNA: TGTGCCAGTAAACCCCCCGGGACTAGCTATGAGCAGTTCTTC.

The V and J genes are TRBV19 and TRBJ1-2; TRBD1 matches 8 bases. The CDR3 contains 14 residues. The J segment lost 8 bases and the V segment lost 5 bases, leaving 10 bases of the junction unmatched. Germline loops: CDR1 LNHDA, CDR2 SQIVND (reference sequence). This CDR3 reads CASSVQGALGGYTF. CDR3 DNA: TGTGCCAGTAGTGTTCAGGGGGCCTTGGGGGGCTACACCTTC.

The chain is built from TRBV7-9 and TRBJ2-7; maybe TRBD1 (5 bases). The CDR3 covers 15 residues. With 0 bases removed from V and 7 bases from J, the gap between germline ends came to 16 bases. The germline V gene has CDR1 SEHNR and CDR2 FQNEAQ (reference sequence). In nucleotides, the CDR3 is TGTGCCAGCAGCTTAGCAGGGCAGGGTTCAGGGGAGCAGTACTTC. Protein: CASSLAGQGSGEQYF.

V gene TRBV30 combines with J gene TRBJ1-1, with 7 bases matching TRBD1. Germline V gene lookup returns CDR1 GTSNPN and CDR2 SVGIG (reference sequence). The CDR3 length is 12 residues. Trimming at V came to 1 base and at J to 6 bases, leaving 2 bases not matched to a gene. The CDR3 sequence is CAWSEGGPEAFF. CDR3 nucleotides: TGTGCCTGGAGTGAAGGGGGCCCTGAAGCTTTCTTT.

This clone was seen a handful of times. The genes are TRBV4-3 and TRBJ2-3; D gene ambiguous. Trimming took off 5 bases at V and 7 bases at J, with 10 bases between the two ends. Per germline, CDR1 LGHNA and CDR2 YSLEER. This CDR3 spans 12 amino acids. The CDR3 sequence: CASSYTENTQYF. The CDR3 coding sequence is TGCGCCAGCAGCTACACGGAGAATACGCAGTATTTT.

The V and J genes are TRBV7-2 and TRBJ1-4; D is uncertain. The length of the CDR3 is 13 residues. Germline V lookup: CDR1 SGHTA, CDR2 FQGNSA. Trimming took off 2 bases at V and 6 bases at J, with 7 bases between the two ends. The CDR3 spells CASSLPPDEKLFF. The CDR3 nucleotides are TGTGCCAGCAGCTTACCTCCGGATGAAAAACTGTTTTTT.